This T cell receptor beta chain was documented in a study of shared clonotypes between healthy human individuals. Produced via immunoSEQ multiplex PCR; TCRdb's table is partial and in-frame only. Of over 2 million clones in the sample, about 95% were seen once. The naive CD8 subset, CD45RO-negative cells positively selected for CCR7, excluded terminally differentiated effector memory CD45RA+ cells. The CDR3 sequence is 17 residues long. Germline V gives CDR1 SGHDT, CDR2 YYEEEE. Between the trimmed V and J ends, which lost 0 bases and 1 base, there was a span of 16 bases. This sequence joins TRBV5-6 and TRBJ2-5; D is unclear. This clonotype originated in a man aged 18 to 29 in good health. The sequencing sample was made of naive CD8+ T cells sorted from blood. The CDR3 nucleotides read TGTGCCAGCAGCTTGGCGGACGGTGTCTGGGGCCAAGAGACCCAGTACTTC. It yields the protein CASSLADGVWGQETQYF.